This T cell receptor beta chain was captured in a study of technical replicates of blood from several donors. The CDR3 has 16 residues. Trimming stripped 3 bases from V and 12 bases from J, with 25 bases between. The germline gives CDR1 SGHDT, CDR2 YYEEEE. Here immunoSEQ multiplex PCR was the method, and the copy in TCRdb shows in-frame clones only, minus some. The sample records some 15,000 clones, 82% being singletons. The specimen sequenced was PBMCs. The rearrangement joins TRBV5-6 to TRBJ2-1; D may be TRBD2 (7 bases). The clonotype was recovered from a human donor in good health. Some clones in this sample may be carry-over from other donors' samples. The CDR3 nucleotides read TGTGCCAGCAGCTCACTCGTTGCGGGGGCCTGGTGGGGGCAGTTCTTC. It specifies CASSSLVAGAWWGQFF.